These 28 T cell receptor beta chains originate from one sample sequenced in a study of neurological immune-mediated disorders. TCRdb itself ran the 5' RACE reads through MiXCR, one entry per CDR3 protein. Among tens of thousands of distinct CDR3 sequences listed, roughly 10% were seen once. Sequenced material: PBMCs. The receptor set was obtained from a man aged 45-65 years in good health.

This clonotype was counted at least ten times. The chain links TRBV5-1 to TRBJ2-2, with D perhaps matching TRBD2 (5 bases). CDR1 and CDR2 from the germline V gene are SGHRS and YFSETQ. The length of the CDR3 is 15 residues. V lost 7 bases and J 3 bases, leaving 16 bases between the germline ends. CDR3 DNA sequence: TGCGCCAGCGCTATACCGGGGAAGGACACCGGGGAGCTGTTTTTT. It specifies CASAIPGKDTGELFF.

Notes on this clonotype: A much larger clone lies one base from this, so it may be a read error. The rearrangement uses TRBV11-3 and TRBJ2-1, with D perhaps TRBD2 (5 bases). From germline, CDR1 is SGHNT and CDR2 YENEEA. Trimming left V 3 bases short and J 6 bases short, with 12 bases between. This CDR3 comprises 14 residues. CDR3 DNA: TGTGCCAGCAGCTTTCGGGGTTTTGGCAATGAGCAGTTCTTC. Translating gives CASSFRGFGNEQFF.

This clonotype was counted at least ten times. V and J are TRBV27 and TRBJ1-4; no reliable D call. V gave up 5 bases and J gave up 1 base, with 11 bases separating them. CDR1 and CDR2 from the germline V gene are MNHEY and SMNVEV (reference sequence). The CDR3 covers 15 residues. CDR3: CASSPARITNEKLFF. The CDR3 DNA sequence: TGTGCCAGCAGTCCCGCGCGGATAACTAATGAAAAACTGTTTTTT.

This clonotype has ten or more counts. J is TRBJ1-5 and V is TRBV28; 9 positions agree with TRBD1. V lost 6 bases and J lost 4; bases outside the gene matches: 7. Germline V gene data show CDR1 as MDHEN and CDR2 as SYDVKM. The CDR3 consists of 15 residues. CDR3: CASSRPGQGNQPQHF. DNA of the CDR3: TGTGCCAGCAGCCGCCCGGGACAGGGAAATCAGCCCCAGCATTTT.

This clonotype was observed at least ten times. V and J are TRBV7-2 and TRBJ2-3; either TRBD1 or TRBD2 may fit D (5 bases each). The CDR3 sequence is 17 residues long. V was cut by 5 bases and J by 1 base, with 19 bases left in between. Per germline, CDR1 SGHTA and CDR2 FQGNSA. This CDR3 reads CASSPKGGRGGTDTQYF. CDR3 sequence (DNA): TGTGCCAGCAGCCCCAAAGGTGGGAGAGGGGGCACAGATACGCAGTATTTT.

This clonotype was counted at least ten times. V usage is TRBV20-1 and J usage is TRBJ2-7, with D perhaps matching TRBD2 (5 bases). Trimming cost V 1 base and J 3 bases, with 10 bases left between them. From germline, CDR1 is DFQATT and CDR2 SNEGSKA (reference sequence). The CDR3 covers 13 residues. CDR3 residues: CSARAGRFYEQYF. CDR3 nucleotides: TGCAGTGCTAGAGCGGGGAGATTCTACGAGCAGTACTTC.

This clonotype was seen at least ten times. The chain links TRBV7-9 to TRBJ2-1, with D possibly matching TRBD1 (5 bases). The CDR3 is 15 amino acids. The germline V gene encodes CDR1 SEHNR and CDR2 FQNEAQ (reference sequence). V dropped 5 bases and J dropped 0 bases, with 11 bases sitting between them. The CDR3 DNA reads as TGTGCCAGCAGCACAGGTGGCAGCTCCTACAATGAGCAGTTCTTC. It translates to CASSTGGSSYNEQFF.

The chain is built from TRBV28 and TRBJ2-3; D not certain. Germline CDR1 MDHEN, CDR2 SYDVKM. Deletions cut 3 bases from V and 3 bases from J, with 7 bases between. This CDR3 has 13 amino acids. The CDR3 loop is CASSLALTDTQYF. DNA for the CDR3: TGTGCCAGCAGTTTGGCCCTAACAGATACGCAGTATTTT.

This clonotype was counted ten times or more. The chain is built from TRBV20-1 and TRBJ2-1, with 7 bases aligning to TRBD1. Germline V gives CDR1 DFQATT, CDR2 SNEGSKA (reference sequence). The CDR3 contains 13 residues. J lost 9 bases, V lost 0 bases, and 5 bases had no gene match. The CDR3 loop is CSARETGLGEQFF. CDR3 sequence (DNA): TGCAGTGCTAGAGAGACAGGGCTTGGTGAGCAGTTCTTC.

Many counts were recorded for this clonotype. CDR3 in amino acids: CSARSGLAGEGDTQYF. The CDR3 region has the DNA TGCAGTGCTAGATCGGGACTAGCGGGGGAGGGAGATACGCAGTATTTT. J is TRBJ2-3 and V is TRBV20-1; TRBD2 matches 14 bases. This CDR3 contains 16 residues. Trimming cost V 2 bases and J 5 bases; bases outside gene matches: 6. Germline assignment: CDR1 DFQATT and CDR2 SNEGSKA (reference sequence).

In this sample, this clonotype turned up many times. The rearrangement links TRBV28 to TRBJ2-5, with no clear D. The CDR3 has 16 residues. Germline V lookup: CDR1 MDHEN, CDR2 SYDVKM. Trimming left V 3 bases short and J 4 bases short, with 18 bases between. The CDR3 protein is CASSFPLGQGGETQYF. The DNA of the CDR3 is TGTGCCAGCAGTTTCCCATTAGGTCAAGGTGGAGAGACCCAGTACTTC.

Many counts were recorded for this clonotype. The chain combines TRBV18 with TRBJ1-2; D not resolved. Germline assignment: CDR1 KGHSH and CDR2 LQKENI. V lost 6 bases, J lost 0 bases, and 11 bases lay in between. The CDR3 spans 14 residues. The CDR3 region is CASSSSVANYGYTF. CDR3 DNA: TGTGCCAGCTCCTCCTCGGTAGCTAACTATGGCTACACCTTC. The full variable domain, rest sourced from reference TRBV18 and TRBJ1-2, is NAGVMQNPRHLVRRRGQEARLRCSPMKGHSHVYWYRQLPEEGLKFMVYLQKENIIDESGMPKERFSAEFPKEGPSILRIQQVVRGDSAAYFCASSSSVANYGYTFGSGTRLTVV.

This clonotype was seen ten or more times. This CDR3 reads CSASGGAPETQYF. The CDR3, as DNA: TGCAGTGCGAGCGGGGGGGCCCCCGAGACCCAGTACTTC. The rearrangement links TRBV20-1 to TRBJ2-5; TRBD2 matches at 10 bases. Germline V CDR1 and CDR2: DFQATT, SNEGSKA (reference sequence). Trimming cost V 6 bases and J 5 bases; bases outside gene matches: 6. This CDR3 contains 13 residues.

This clonotype appeared many times. The V and J genes are TRBV7-2 and TRBJ2-7; no reliable D call. CDR3 size: 12 residues. Trimming shortened V by 5 bases and J by 4 bases, and 9 bases separated the two germline ends. Germline CDR1 is SGHTA and CDR2 is FQGNSA. The CDR3 loop is CASSTDDYEQYF. CDR3 bases: TGTGCCAGCAGCACGGACGATTACGAGCAGTACTTC.

This clonotype has ten or more counts. At one end, the junction sequence differs from germline, possibly due to a read error. The chain has TRBV25-1 and TRBJ2-1; the D call may be TRBD1 or TRBD2 (5 bases each). The CDR3 is 15 amino acids. The germline gives CDR1 MGHDK, CDR2 SYGVNS. The CDR3 protein is CASGKSGTSHNEQFF. In DNA, the CDR3 is TGTGCCAGCGGGAAGTCCGGGACCTCCCACAATGAGCAGTTCTTC.

The gene calls are TRBV5-6 and TRBJ1-3; the D is unclear. Per germline, CDR1 SGHDT and CDR2 YYEEEE. The V gene lost 1 base and the J gene lost 2 bases, with 7 bases spanning the gap. The CDR3 consists of 14 residues. The CDR3 sequence: CASSLPGAGNTIYF. CDR3 DNA sequence: TGTGCCAGCAGCTTGCCCGGGGCTGGAAACACCATATATTTT.

In this sample, this clonotype turned up a few times. The chain recombines TRBV7-9 with TRBJ2-1; no clear D. V lost 5 bases and J 8 bases, leaving 13 bases between the germline ends. The V gene's germline CDR1 is SEHNR and CDR2 FQNEAQ (reference sequence). This CDR3 contains 13 residues. The CDR3 protein is CASSKDLLDEQFF. As DNA, the CDR3 is TGTGCCAGCAGCAAGGACCTATTGGATGAGCAGTTCTTC.

This clonotype was found many times. The genes are TRBV7-3 and TRBJ1-6; D not certain. The V gene's germline CDR1 is SGHTA and CDR2 FQGTGA. V dropped 0 bases and J dropped 8 bases, with 5 bases sitting between them. The length of the CDR3 is 13 residues. CDR3 amino acids: CASSLTNHSPLHF. CDR3 sequence (DNA): TGTGCCAGCAGCTTAACGAACCATTCACCCCTCCACTTT.

This clonotype was found many times. This sequence joins TRBV5-1 and TRBJ2-2, with D tentatively TRBD1 (5 bases). From germline, CDR1 is SGHRS and CDR2 YFSETQ. The CDR3 consists of 13 residues. V lost 9 bases and J 4 bases, leaving 13 bases between the germline ends. In DNA, the CDR3 is TGCGCCACCTCGCCCGACAGCACCGGGGAGCTGTTTTTT. Translated, it gives CATSPDSTGELFF.

In this sample, this clonotype turned up many times. The chain links TRBV4-2 to TRBJ2-2; D is possibly TRBD2 (6 bases). This CDR3 has 16 amino acids. Germline assignment: CDR1 LGHNA and CDR2 YNFKEQ. Between the trimmed V and J ends, which lost 0 bases and 6 bases, there was a span of 14 bases. The CDR3 bases are TGTGCCAGCAGCCAAGATGTGGCTGCGGGGCCCGGGGAGCTGTTTTTT. It translates to CASSQDVAAGPGELFF.

The sample holds many counts of this clonotype. One end of the junction fails to match germline, which may point to a read error. This chain uses TRBV6-1 with TRBJ1-5, with TRBD1 identical over 10 bases. This CDR3 is 15 amino acids long. Germline V lookup: CDR1 MNHNS, CDR2 SASEGT. This CDR3 is CASRDGQGVSQPQHF. The CDR3 bases are TGTGCCAGCCGTGACGGACAGGGGGTATCACAGCCCCAGCATTTT.

Ten or more counts support this clonotype. The rearrangement links TRBV7-9 to TRBJ1-1; the match to TRBD1 covers 8 bases. The CDR3 is 16 residues long. Germline loops: CDR1 SEHNR, CDR2 FQNEAQ (reference sequence). V dropped 6 bases and J dropped 4; count of bases not matched to a gene: 13. The CDR3 DNA reads TGTGCCAGCAGTCATCCCTTTGCGGGGACAGGCACTGAAGCTTTCTTT. The encoded protein is CASSHPFAGTGTEAFF.

This clonotype showed up many times. The V and J genes are TRBV14 and TRBJ2-3, with a weak D call TRBD2 (5 bases). The V and J ends lost 0 bases and 1 base respectively, with 11 bases between them. The length of the CDR3 is 16 residues. Germline V gene data show CDR1 as SGHDN and CDR2 as FVKESK. The DNA for the CDR3 is TGTGCCAGCAGCCAAGATCGGGCGGGCCGCACAGATACGCAGTATTTT. It yields the protein CASSQDRAGRTDTQYF.

The chain is built from TRBV14 and TRBJ1-4; D is unresolved. The CDR3 spans 22 residues. Trimming cost V 3 bases and J 0 bases, with 29 bases left between them. Per the germline V gene, CDR1 is SGHDN and CDR2 is FVKESK. This chain's CDR3 is CASSHVSGLILPPPATNEKLFF. The CDR3 nucleotides read TGTGCCAGCAGCCATGTATCCGGACTCATACTACCACCCCCGGCAACTAATGAAAAACTGTTTTTT.

The chain recombines TRBV3-1 with TRBJ2-7; D gene unclear. Germline-derived CDR1 and CDR2 are LGHDT and YNNKEL (reference sequence). V shed 2 bases and J shed 0 bases, with 8 bases lying between them. The CDR3 runs to 14 residues. CDR3 DNA: TGTGCCAGCAGCCAACGCATTGGCTCCTACGAGCAGTACTTC. Translation gives CASSQRIGSYEQYF.

This clonotype was counted many times. The chain combines TRBV20-1 with TRBJ2-5, with D possibly being TRBD1 (6 bases). This CDR3 is 13 amino acids long. The V end was cut by 4 bases, the J end by 1 base, with 10 bases between. Per the germline V gene, CDR1 is DFQATT and CDR2 is SNEGSKA (reference sequence). This CDR3 reads CSAIRGLQETQYF. In DNA form, the CDR3 reads TGCAGTGCTATCAGGGGCCTCCAAGAGACCCAGTACTTC.

This clonotype was seen repeatedly, ten times or more. In nucleotides, the CDR3 is TGTGCCAGCAGCTTGTTGCGGGGGGTGGCAGATACGCAGTATTTT. As protein: CASSLLRGVADTQYF. This chain uses TRBV6-5 with TRBJ2-3; 8 bases are a match to TRBD2. Germline V CDR1 and CDR2: MNHEY, SVGAGI. This CDR3 is built from 15 residues. The ends lost 6 bases at V and 4 bases at J; junction bases unmatched: 9.

This clonotype has a count of ten or more. This sequence joins TRBV3-1 and TRBJ2-7; maybe TRBD2 (5 bases). Germline lookup yields CDR1 LGHDT and CDR2 YNNKEL (reference sequence). The CDR3 has 13 residues. The ends were cut back, 0 bases at V and 4 bases at J, with 7 bases in the middle. CDR3 sequence: CASSQDRGYEQYF. The CDR3 DNA follows: TGTGCCAGCAGCCAAGATCGGGGATACGAGCAGTACTTC.